Each of the 31 T cell receptor beta chains below was sequenced from the same sample in a study of a mutant IDH1 vaccine in newly diagnosed glioma. The time point here: baseline, week 1 (first vaccination visit). The treatment denotes: pre-vaccination baseline after standard-of-care therapy. The method was immunoSEQ multiplex PCR; TCRdb's version includes in-frame clones alone and lacks a portion of them. This sample carries some 67,000 clones, around four fifths of them seen once, and the ten largest clones take approximately 4.3%. Here the sequenced sample was peripheral blood mononuclear cells (PBMCs), taken from a glioma patient treated with radiotherapy, temozolomide or both. The receptors here all came from a woman under 30 with glioma. Some clones in this sample may be carry-over from other donors' samples.

The V gene is TRBV5-6, the J gene TRBJ1-5; tentative D call: TRBD1 (6 bases). This CDR3 region has 17 residues. Between the trimmed V and J ends, which lost 2 bases and 5 bases, there was a span of 20 bases. In germline, CDR1 is SGHDT, CDR2 YYEEEE. CDR3 nucleotide sequence: TGTGCCAGCAGCTTCGGGGAGGTGAGGGGGGGGGATCAGCCCCAGCATTTT. Its protein product is CASSFGEVRGGDQPQHF. Full variable domain (remainder filled in from reference TRBV5-6 and TRBJ1-5): DAGVTQSPTHLIKTRGQQVTLRCSPKSGHDTVSWYQQALGQGPQFIFQYYEEEERQRGNFPDRFSGHQFPNYSSELNVNALLLGDSALYLCASSFGEVRGGDQPQHFGDGTRLSIL.

CDR3 bases: TGTGCCAGCAGCACTGGGTCCATGGGCGGCTATGGCTACACCTTC. Protein product: CASSTGSMGGYGYTF. The chain recombines TRBV6-6 with TRBJ1-2; D not certain. Germline V gene lookup returns CDR1 MNHNY and CDR2 SVGAGI (reference sequence). The CDR3 loop spans 15 amino acids. Trimming pared 6 bases from V and 4 bases from J, leaving 18 bases between.

This clone appeared a few times. This chain links TRBV19 with TRBJ1-5; D unclear. Germline assignment: CDR1 LNHDA and CDR2 SQIVND (reference sequence). The CDR3 extends over 13 amino acids. Trimming stripped 10 bases from V and 2 bases from J, with 12 bases between. The CDR3 nucleotides are TGTGCCACCAGAGGATTGGGCAATCAGCCCCAGCATTTT. Translated: CATRGLGNQPQHF.

The chain couples TRBV19 to TRBJ1-6; D may be TRBD1 (6 bases). Germline values: CDR1 LNHDA, CDR2 SQIVND (reference sequence). V shed 5 bases and J shed 7 bases, with 15 bases lying between them. The CDR3 contains 15 residues. CDR3 DNA sequence: TGTGCCAGTAGTCTTCCAGGGGCAGTGAATTCACCCCTCCACTTT. Translated: CASSLPGAVNSPLHF.

This chain uses TRBV5-4 with TRBJ1-2; no clear D. Trimming shortened V by 1 base and J by 7 bases, and 8 bases separated the two germline ends. CDR3 length equals 12 residues. The germline gives CDR1 SGHNT, CDR2 YYREEE (reference sequence). The CDR3 reads CASSLREGGYTF. The CDR3 DNA is TGTGCCAGCAGCTTGCGGGAGGGTGGCTACACCTTC.

The chain uses TRBV6-6 and TRBJ1-1; 7 bases align to TRBD1. After removal of 6 bases from V and 2 bases from J, the junction contained 6 bases not matched to a gene. The CDR3 extends over 14 amino acids. The germline V gene has CDR1 MNHNY and CDR2 SVGAGI (reference sequence). CDR3 coding DNA: TGTGCCAGCAGCTACAGGGGTGGCAACACTGAAGCTTTCTTT. Amino acid sequence: CASSYRGGNTEAFF.

This clone was counted at least ten times. The chain is built from TRBV6-4 and TRBJ2-3, with D possibly being TRBD1 (5 bases). This CDR3 comprises 14 residues. V dropped 3 bases and J dropped 5 bases, with 12 bases sitting between them. Germline assignment: CDR1 MRHNA and CDR2 SNTAGT. Written as DNA, the CDR3 is TGTGCCAGCAGTGATTCGCAGGGTGTAGATACGCAGTATTTT. Encoded protein: CASSDSQGVDTQYF.

This chain joins TRBV4-3 and TRBJ2-7; unclear D gene. The CDR3 has 13 amino acids. Germline lookup yields CDR1 LGHNA and CDR2 YSLEER. The V and J ends lost 0 bases and 4 bases respectively, with 7 bases between them. The CDR3 DNA is TGCGCCAGCAGCCAAGACAGTCAATACGAGCAGTACTTC. Encoded protein: CASSQDSQYEQYF.

V gene TRBV30 combines with J gene TRBJ2-7, with D perhaps TRBD1 (6 bases). Germline CDR1 and CDR2: GTSNPN and SVGIG (reference sequence). The CDR3 is made up of 12 amino acids. Trimming removed 1 base at V and 6 bases at J, with 10 bases between. The CDR3 region is CAWSGDRFEQYF. In DNA, the CDR3 is TGTGCCTGGAGTGGAGACAGGTTCGAGCAGTACTTC.

The V gene is TRBV5-1, the J gene TRBJ2-7; TRBD2 might be the D (6 bases). V gave up 0 bases and J gave up 4 bases, with 14 bases separating them. The CDR3 totals 15 residues. Germline assignment: CDR1 SGHRS and CDR2 YFSETQ. The DNA for the CDR3 is TGCGCCAGCAGCTTGGTAGCGGCGGCAGATTACGAGCAGTACTTC. This gives the protein CASSLVAAADYEQYF.

This chain links TRBV2 with TRBJ2-4; D remains unclear. The V and J ends lost 8 bases and 6 bases respectively, with 8 bases between them. The CDR3 contains 11 residues. Germline V gene data show CDR1 as SNHLY and CDR2 as FYNNEI. The CDR3 sequence is CASLDRNIQYF. In DNA, the CDR3 is TGTGCCAGCCTTGACCGAAACATTCAGTACTTC.

The rearrangement joins TRBV30 to TRBJ2-7; D is possibly TRBD2 (5 bases). Trimming took off 5 bases at V and 2 bases at J, with 10 bases between the two ends. Germline V CDR1 and CDR2: GTSNPN, SVGIG (reference sequence). CDR3 size: 12 residues. DNA of the CDR3: TGTGCCTGGGAATACGGGACCTACGAGCAGTACTTC. Translation gives CAWEYGTYEQYF.

The V call is TRBV7-8, the J call TRBJ2-7; TRBD2 matches at 7 bases. The germline V gene has CDR1 SGHVS and CDR2 FQNEAQ. The ends lost 7 bases at V and 3 bases at J; junction bases unmatched: 12. The CDR3 runs to 15 residues. The CDR3: CASNYQRGNHYEQYF. The CDR3 DNA reads as TGTGCCAGCAACTATCAGCGGGGCAACCACTACGAGCAGTACTTC.

This chain joins TRBV5-1 and TRBJ2-1; D is ambiguous. This CDR3 has 14 residues. V shed 0 bases and J shed 1 base, with 5 bases lying between them. CDR1 and CDR2 from the germline V gene are SGHRS and YFSETQ. DNA of the CDR3: TGCGCCAGCAGCTTGGTCGATTCCTACAATGAGCAGTTCTTC. Amino acids: CASSLVDSYNEQFF.

The chain employs TRBV5-6 and TRBJ2-5; tentatively, D is TRBD1 or TRBD2 (5 bases each). The V gene's germline CDR1 is SGHDT and CDR2 YYEEEE. This CDR3 has 15 residues. Trimming cost V 1 base and J 3 bases, with 13 bases left between them. Here the CDR3 reads CASSLRRDLKETQYF. The CDR3 nucleotides are TGTGCCAGCAGCTTGAGAAGGGACCTAAAAGAGACCCAGTACTTC.

The V and J genes are TRBV6-6 and TRBJ1-5; D call uncertain. The CDR3 has 14 residues. Trimming removed 2 bases at V and 3 bases at J, with 8 bases between. CDR1 and CDR2 from the germline V gene are MNHNY and SVGAGI (reference sequence). The DNA of the CDR3 is TGTGCCAGCAGTTACATGCAGTACAATCAGCCCCAGCATTTT. Its translation is CASSYMQYNQPQHF.

Only a few counts were recorded for this clone. The chain recombines TRBV11-2 with TRBJ2-7; weak D call: TRBD1 (5 bases). The V and J ends lost 5 bases and 2 bases respectively, with 13 bases between them. The germline V gene encodes CDR1 SGHAT and CDR2 FQNNGV. The CDR3 has 14 amino acids. CDR3 sequence reads: CASSHYRTAYEQYF. The CDR3 DNA follows: TGTGCCAGCAGCCACTACAGGACGGCCTACGAGCAGTACTTC.

The rearrangement joins TRBV2 to TRBJ2-7; D is perhaps TRBD2 (5 bases). V lost 8 bases and J lost 6, with 17 bases in between. Germline values: CDR1 SNHLY, CDR2 FYNNEI. The CDR3 extends over 13 amino acids. CDR3 coding DNA: TGTGCCAGCCAGCCCCCCCGGGGAATCGAGCAGTACTTC. It yields the protein CASQPPRGIEQYF.

This chain links TRBV2 with TRBJ1-2; 7 bases agree with TRBD1. The germline gives CDR1 SNHLY, CDR2 FYNNEI. The CDR3 loop spans 15 amino acids. The V and J ends lost 2 bases and 5 bases, in that order; junction bases with no gene match: 8. The DNA for the CDR3 is TGTGCCAGCAGTGAAATTCAAAGGGGGCCGTATGGCTACACCTTC. Translation gives CASSEIQRGPYGYTF. The full variable domain, completed using reference TRBV2 and TRBJ1-2, is EPEVTQTPSHQVTQMGQEVILRCVPISNHLYFYWYRQILGQKVEFLVSFYNNEISEKSEIFDDQFSVERPDGSNFTLKIRSTKLEDSAMYFCASSEIQRGPYGYTFGSGTRLTVV.

V and J are TRBV5-1 and TRBJ1-2; 8 bases are shared with TRBD1. In germline, CDR1 is SGHRS, CDR2 YFSETQ. Trimming cost V 0 bases and J 4 bases; bases outside gene matches: 2. The CDR3 covers 14 residues. In DNA form, the CDR3 reads TGCGCCAGCAGCTTGGGGACAGGGCCCTATGGCTACACCTTC. It yields the protein CASSLGTGPYGYTF.

The rearrangement links TRBV29-1 to TRBJ2-5; D perhaps matches TRBD2 (7 bases). This CDR3 has 15 residues. V lost 7 bases and J 7 bases, leaving 25 bases between the germline ends. The germline V gene has CDR1 SQVTM and CDR2 ANQGSEA. The CDR3 nucleotides read TGCAGCGCCTCCCCGGGACACCCTGGGGGGGGGACCCAGTACTTC. Encoded protein: CSASPGHPGGGTQYF.

The gene calls are TRBV5-6 and TRBJ2-1; perhaps TRBD2 as D (5 bases). The CDR3 extends over 19 amino acids. The V end was cut by 2 bases, the J end by 10 bases, with 31 bases between. CDR1 is SGHDT, CDR2 YYEEEE, per germline. The CDR3 here is CASSFGDYYFLATVREQFF. The CDR3 DNA is TGTGCCAGCAGCTTTGGAGACTACTATTTTTTGGCAACGGTGAGAGAGCAGTTCTTC.

This chain links TRBV15 with TRBJ1-4, with D hard to call. Germline-derived CDR1 and CDR2 are LNHNV and YYDKDF (reference sequence). V gave up 1 base and J gave up 4 bases, with 10 bases separating them. The CDR3 runs 15 residues. The CDR3 spells CATSRGGGGNEKLFF. The CDR3 coding sequence is TGTGCCACCAGCAGAGGCGGTGGCGGTAATGAAAAACTGTTTTTT.

The rearrangement joins TRBV27 to TRBJ2-1, with D possibly TRBD2 on 5 matching bases. The germline V gene has CDR1 MNHEY and CDR2 SMNVEV (reference sequence). The CDR3 is 13 amino acids. The germline V and J ends were trimmed by 0 bases and 9 bases, with 9 bases remaining between them. The CDR3 DNA is TGTGCCAGCAGTTTATCTGAAGGAGGTGAGCAGTTCTTC. Protein: CASSLSEGGEQFF.

V is TRBV27 and J is TRBJ2-7; tentatively, D is TRBD2 (7 bases). The CDR3 runs 13 residues. V lost 7 bases to trimming and J lost 6 bases, with 16 bases between them. The germline CDR1 and CDR2 sequences are MNHEY and SMNVEV (reference sequence). The CDR3 coding sequence is TGTGCCAGCACCCGTTGGGGGGGGCGCGAGCAGTACTTC. It encodes CASTRWGGREQYF.

The V and J genes are TRBV2 and TRBJ2-7, with 7 bases identical to TRBD2. The CDR3 covers 13 residues. The V and J ends lost 6 bases and 1 base, in that order; junction bases with no gene match: 3. Germline V gives CDR1 SNHLY, CDR2 FYNNEI. CDR3 loop: CASRGGASYEQYF. The CDR3 nucleotides read TGTGCCAGCAGGGGAGGGGCGTCCTACGAGCAGTACTTC.

The gene calls are TRBV6-6 and TRBJ1-1; D is perhaps TRBD1 (5 bases). The CDR3 sequence is 16 residues long. With 2 bases removed from V and 0 bases from J, the gap between germline ends came to 13 bases. Germline V gene lookup returns CDR1 MNHNY and CDR2 SVGAGI (reference sequence). This CDR3 reads CASSYPGLSLNTEAFF. CDR3 in DNA: TGTGCCAGCAGTTACCCGGGACTTTCGCTGAACACTGAAGCTTTCTTT.

The V call is TRBV6-5, the J call TRBJ1-1; the D is unclear. This CDR3 contains 15 residues. Trimming cost V 6 bases and J 0 bases, with 14 bases left between them. In germline, CDR1 is MNHEY, CDR2 SVGAGI. CDR3 bases: TGTGCCAGCAGCCCCACCTGGGCACTGAACACTGAAGCTTTCTTT. It codes for CASSPTWALNTEAFF.

The chain links TRBV14 to TRBJ1-2; tentative D call: TRBD1 (5 bases). The germline V and J ends were trimmed by 3 bases and 5 bases, with 19 bases remaining between them. Germline-derived CDR1 and CDR2 are SGHDN and FVKESK. The CDR3 has 16 amino acids. The CDR3 sequence: CASSQGEEAKIYGYTF. The CDR3 coding sequence is TGTGCCAGCAGCCAGGGGGAGGAAGCGAAGATTTATGGCTACACCTTC.

The CDR3 bases are TGTGCCAGCAGCAGGGATTGGACAGATACGCAGTATTTT. It yields the protein CASSRDWTDTQYF. This chain connects TRBV6-1 to TRBJ2-3; D might be TRBD1 (5 bases). Trimming took off 6 bases at V and 3 bases at J, with 10 bases between the two ends. From germline, CDR1 is MNHNS and CDR2 SASEGT. The CDR3 has 13 residues.

The chain's CDR3 is CASGGIRQGTWNTGELFF. CDR3 bases: TGTGCTAGTGGTGGGATTAGACAGGGGACTTGGAACACCGGGGAGCTGTTTTTT. V usage is TRBV12-5 and J usage is TRBJ2-2; TRBD1 agrees at 8 bases. Germline assignment: CDR1 LGHNT and CDR2 FRNRAP. CDR3 length equals 18 residues. Unmatched junction bases numbered 12, after V lost 5 bases and J lost 1 base.